Detailed here is one T cell receptor beta chain. Germline V gene sequence: CDR1 GTSNPN, CDR2 SVGIG (reference sequence). CDR3 length: 15 residues. V was cut by 2 bases and J by 4 bases, with 17 bases left in between. Data came from immunoSEQ multiplex PCR; TCRdb stores just in-frame clones and leaves some out. Of 48,000 or so clones detected, around 90% appear once; the ten largest clones hold approximately 6.7%. Exclusion applied to patients with autoimmune disease history or systemic immunosuppression. These data belong to a study of OX40 agonist ivuxolimab in advanced cancers. Study overall: The mean age was roughly 60 years, ranging from about 20 to 79, with more than 70% of participants male.

The chain uses TRBV30 and TRBJ1-2; possible D gene TRBD1, 6 bases. This clonotype was obtained from an adult with an advanced solid tumor such as melanoma, head and neck, liver or kidney cancer. The sample in question was CD4+ or CD8+ T cells sorted from blood, obtained in a trial of the OX40 agonist ivuxolimab. The CDR3, as DNA: TGTGCCTGGAGTCCGGACTACAGGGTCGGCTATGGCTACACCTTC. Protein sequence: CAWSPDYRVGYGYTF.